This T cell receptor beta chain came from a study of identical twins. Study conclusions and caveats: Analyses based on zero insertions could be partly confounded by invariant MAIT and iNKT cells.

About this clonotype itself: Its antigen remains unidentified.

TCRdb analysed the 5' RACE reads with MiXCR anew, one entry per CDR3 protein. The sample contains 450,000 or so distinct CDR3 sequences, around 24% of which appear only once. Germline-derived CDR1 and CDR2 are SNHLY and FYNNEI. The V end lost 2 bases, the J end lost 4 bases, and 12 bases lay between the germline ends. The CDR3 has 14 residues. The data also belong to a second study, concerning T cells expressing NK-cell markers. That work adds: Certain NKG2C+ T cell clones were expanded, and their HCMV specificity remained unclear.

The origin of this receptor is a woman aged 18-35 years in good health. The chain joins TRBV2 to TRBJ2-7; unclear D gene. Sequenced: CD4+ T cells sorted from blood. The CDR3 region has the DNA TGTGCCAGCAGTGAAACCCGAGGCAGTTACGAGCAGTACTTC. It encodes CASSETRGSYEQYF.